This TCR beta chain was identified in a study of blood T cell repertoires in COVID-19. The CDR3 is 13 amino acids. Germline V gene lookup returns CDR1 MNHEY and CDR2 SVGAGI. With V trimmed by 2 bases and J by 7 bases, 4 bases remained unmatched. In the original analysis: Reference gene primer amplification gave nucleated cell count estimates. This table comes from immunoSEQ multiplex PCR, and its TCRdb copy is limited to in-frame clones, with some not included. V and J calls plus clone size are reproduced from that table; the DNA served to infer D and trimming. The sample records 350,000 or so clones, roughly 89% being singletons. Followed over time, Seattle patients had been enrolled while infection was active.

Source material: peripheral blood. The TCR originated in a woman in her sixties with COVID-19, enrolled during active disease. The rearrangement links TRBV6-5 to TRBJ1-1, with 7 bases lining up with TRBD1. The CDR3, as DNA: TGTGCCAGCAGTTACGGGGCAGGGGGTGAAGCTTTCTTT. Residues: CASSYGAGGEAFF.